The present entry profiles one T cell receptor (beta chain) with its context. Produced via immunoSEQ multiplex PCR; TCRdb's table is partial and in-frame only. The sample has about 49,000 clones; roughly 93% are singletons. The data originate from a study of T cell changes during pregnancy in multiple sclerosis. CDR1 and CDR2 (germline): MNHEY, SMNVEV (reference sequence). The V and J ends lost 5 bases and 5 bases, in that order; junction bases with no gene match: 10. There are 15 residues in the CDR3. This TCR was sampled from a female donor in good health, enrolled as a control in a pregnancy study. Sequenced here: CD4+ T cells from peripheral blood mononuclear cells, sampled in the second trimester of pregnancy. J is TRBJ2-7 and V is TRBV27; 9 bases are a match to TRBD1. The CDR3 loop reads CASSRAGQGFHEQYF. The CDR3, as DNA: TGTGCCAGCAGTCGCGCGGGACAGGGTTTCCACGAGCAGTACTTC.